This T cell receptor beta chain was recorded in a study of human T cells and chemical hapten exposure. Indicated time point: patch test 3, about 24 weeks after DPC sensitization. Sample treatment: therapeutic diphenylcyclopropenone sensitization with weekly scalp DPC. Patch tests were applied only after blood draws. This clonotype was counted a few times. Trimming took 2 bases from V and 3 from J; bases not matched to a gene: 1. Germline V gene data show CDR1 as SEHNR and CDR2 as FQNEAQ (reference sequence). This CDR3 comprises 14 residues. TCRdb re-derived calls from the RACE reads in MiXCR, one entry per CDR3 protein. Of 210,000 or so distinct CDR3 sequences listed, roughly a quarter are singletons.

The sequence was collected from a woman aged 40-49 years with alopecia areata. Some clones in this sample may be carry-over from other donors' samples. V and J are TRBV7-9 and TRBJ2-4, with 7 bases matching TRBD1. This specimen consisted of whole blood, obtained in connection with sensitization to the hapten diphenylcyclopropenone (DPC). The CDR3 DNA is TGTGCCAGCAGCTTATCAGGGGGCAAAAACATTCAGTACTTC. Protein: CASSLSGGKNIQYF.